Presented here are 4 T cell receptor beta chains from one specimen sequenced in a study of blood T cell repertoires in COVID-19. TCRdb's copy holds only in-frame clones and misses some; the assay was immunoSEQ multiplex PCR. Of over 150,000 clones in the sample, about 86% were seen once. The sample consisted of peripheral blood. Receptors originate from a man in his fifties or sixties with active or convalescent COVID-19.

This clone was seen once. The gene calls are TRBV14 and TRBJ1-1; the D gene is possibly TRBD1 (6 bases). The CDR3 consists of 13 residues. Per germline, CDR1 SGHDN and CDR2 FVKESK. Between the trimmed V and J ends, which lost 0 bases and 8 bases, there was a span of 10 bases. CDR3 sequence reads: CASSQDAGTEAFF. CDR3 nucleotide sequence: TGTGCCAGCAGCCAAGATGCCGGGACAGAAGCTTTCTTT.

V and J are TRBV18 and TRBJ1-1; TRBD1 matches 9 bases. V was clipped by 3 bases and J by 4 bases; unmatched bases: 15. Germline lookup yields CDR1 KGHSH and CDR2 LQKENI. This CDR3 contains 18 residues. In DNA form, the CDR3 reads TGTGCCAGCTCACCTCCTCCGGGACAGGGCCTCAAGGGCACTGAAGCTTTCTTT. Its protein is CASSPPPGQGLKGTEAFF.

This sequence joins TRBV4-1 and TRBJ1-6; TRBD1 matches at 7 bases. The CDR3 extends over 16 amino acids. After removal of 0 bases from V and 8 bases from J, the junction contained 7 bases not matched to a gene. The V gene's germline CDR1 is MGHRA and CDR2 YSYEKL. CDR3 nucleotide sequence: TGCGCCAGCAGCCAAGACTCGCGGGACAGCGATTCACCCCTCCACTTT. Protein: CASSQDSRDSDSPLHF.

This rearrangement joins TRBV7-9 to TRBJ1-6; D is undetermined. The germline CDR1 and CDR2 sequences are SEHNR and FQNEAQ (reference sequence). This CDR3 has 14 residues. Trimming removed 1 base at V and 6 bases at J, with 7 bases between. CDR3 DNA: TGTGCCAGCAGCTTAGGAGGCCTTAATTCACCCCTCCACTTT. It is translated as CASSLGGLNSPLHF.